These 9 T cell receptor beta chains came from one sample sequenced in a study of graft-versus-host responses after intestinal transplantation. Only in-frame clones appear in the TCRdb table, and some are missing; sequencing was by immunoSEQ multiplex PCR. In the table there are about 98,000 clones, around 88% of which are singletons. Sequencing used PBMCs, obtained 255 days after intestinal transplant. Source of these receptors: a human patient who received an intestinal transplant, so some T cells may come from the graft donor.

The J gene is TRBJ1-2, the V gene TRBV15, with 7 bases fitting TRBD1. J was trimmed by 3 bases and V by 5 bases; bases with no gene match: 9. Germline CDR1 and CDR2: LNHNV and YYDKDF (reference sequence). CDR3 length: 15 residues. CDR3 DNA sequence: TGTGCCACCAGCTGGGTCCAGGGGGTGGACTATGGCTACACCTTC. Translated, it gives CATSWVQGVDYGYTF.

The genes are TRBV27 and TRBJ2-5; D possibly matches TRBD1 or TRBD2 (5 bases each). TRBJ2-7 explains the end of the DNA better; the J call may be wrong. The CDR3 has 15 residues. CDR1 is MNHEY and CDR2 is SMNVEV in the germline V gene (reference sequence). The DNA of the CDR3 is TGTGCCAGCAGTTTATCCCGGGACCGTGCCTACGAGCAGTACTTC. This gives the protein CASSLSRDRAYEQYF.

The chain couples TRBV7-6 to TRBJ2-3, with 7 bases aligning to TRBD2. There are 17 residues in the CDR3. Trimming removed 0 bases from V and 0 bases from J; junction bases left unmatched: 6. Germline CDR1 reads SGHVS; CDR2 reads FNYEAQ. The CDR3 bases are TGTGCCAGCAGCTTAGCGCTCCAGCGGGGTAGCACAGATACGCAGTATTTT. Amino acid sequence: CASSLALQRGSTDTQYF.

The chain joins TRBV27 to TRBJ2-1; 9 bases fit TRBD1. The junction had 0 bases not matched to a gene; V was cut back by 4 bases and J by 5 bases. This CDR3 has 13 residues. CDR1 MNHEY and CDR2 SMNVEV come from the germline V gene (reference sequence). The CDR3 region has the DNA TGTGCCAGCAGTTACAGGGGGCACAATGAGCAGTTCTTC. Amino acids: CASSYRGHNEQFF.

The rearrangement uses TRBV6-1 and TRBJ1-3, with no clear D. Germline-derived CDR1 and CDR2 are MNHNS and SASEGT. V lost 2 bases and J 0 bases, leaving 2 bases between the germline ends. The CDR3 loop spans 13 amino acids. The CDR3 sequence: CASSESSGNTIYF. The CDR3 coding sequence is TGTGCCAGCAGTGAAAGCTCTGGAAACACCATATATTTT.

This chain joins TRBV4-1 and TRBJ2-1; D is unresolved. CDR3 length: 13 amino acids. Trimming took 4 bases from V and 7 from J, leaving 11 bases between them. The germline V gene encodes CDR1 MGHRA and CDR2 YSYEKL. Here the CDR3 DNA reads TGCGCCAGCAGCCCCCCGGATGGGAATGAGCAGTTCTTC. This sequence encodes CASSPPDGNEQFF.

The chain uses TRBV5-6 and TRBJ1-1; TRBD1 is a possible D gene (6 bases). Germline V gene sequence: CDR1 SGHDT, CDR2 YYEEEE. The CDR3 runs to 13 residues. V lost 4 bases and J 1 base, leaving 8 bases between the germline ends. CDR3 loop: CASSKQGNTEAFF. DNA for the CDR3: TGTGCCAGCAGCAAACAGGGGAACACTGAAGCTTTCTTT.

This chain links TRBV7-9 with TRBJ1-2; D is unresolved. Germline assignment: CDR1 SEHNR and CDR2 FQNEAQ (reference sequence). V dropped 5 bases and J dropped 4 bases, with 14 bases sitting between them. The CDR3 contains 14 residues. This CDR3 is CASSPRTDLYGYTF. CDR3 coding DNA: TGTGCCAGCAGCCCTAGGACCGACCTCTATGGCTACACCTTC.

The chain joins TRBV11-2 to TRBJ2-1; 7 bases align to TRBD1. The germline V gene has CDR1 SGHAT and CDR2 FQNNGV. The CDR3 is 11 amino acids. Unmatched junction bases numbered 5, after V lost 3 bases and J lost 15 bases. CDR3 residues: CASSLMAGGFF. DNA of the CDR3: TGTGCCAGCAGCTTGATGGCAGGGGGGTTCTTC.